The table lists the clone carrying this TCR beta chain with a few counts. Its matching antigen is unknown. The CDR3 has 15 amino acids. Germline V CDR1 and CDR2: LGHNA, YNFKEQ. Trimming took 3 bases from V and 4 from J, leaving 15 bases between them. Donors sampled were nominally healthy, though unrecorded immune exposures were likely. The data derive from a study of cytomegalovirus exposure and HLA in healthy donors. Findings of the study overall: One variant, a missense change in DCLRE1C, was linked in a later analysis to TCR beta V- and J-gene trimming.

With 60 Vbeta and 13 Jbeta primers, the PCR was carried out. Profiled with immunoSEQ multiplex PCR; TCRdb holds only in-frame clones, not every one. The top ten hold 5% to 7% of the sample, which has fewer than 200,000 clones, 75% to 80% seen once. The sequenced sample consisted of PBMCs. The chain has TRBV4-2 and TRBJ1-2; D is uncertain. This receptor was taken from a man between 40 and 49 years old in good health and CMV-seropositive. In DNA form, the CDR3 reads TGTGCCAGCAGCCAGGAGTTGAGTACTAGCTATGGCTACACCTTC. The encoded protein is CASSQELSTSYGYTF.